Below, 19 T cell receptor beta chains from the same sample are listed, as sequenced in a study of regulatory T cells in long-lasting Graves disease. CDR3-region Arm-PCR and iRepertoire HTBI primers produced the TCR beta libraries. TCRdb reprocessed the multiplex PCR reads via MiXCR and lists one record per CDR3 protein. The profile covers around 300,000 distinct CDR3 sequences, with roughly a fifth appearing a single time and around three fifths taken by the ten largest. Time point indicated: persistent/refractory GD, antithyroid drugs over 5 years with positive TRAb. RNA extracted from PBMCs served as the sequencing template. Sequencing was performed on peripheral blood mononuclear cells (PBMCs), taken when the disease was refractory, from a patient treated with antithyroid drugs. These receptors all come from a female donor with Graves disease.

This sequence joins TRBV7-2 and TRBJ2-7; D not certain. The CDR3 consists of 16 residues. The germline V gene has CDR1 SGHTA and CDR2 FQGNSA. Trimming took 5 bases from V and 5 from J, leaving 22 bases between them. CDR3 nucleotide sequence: TGTGCCAGCAGCCGAGGATGGGGTCTGCGGCTGGACGAGCAGTACTTC. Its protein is CASSRGWGLRLDEQYF.

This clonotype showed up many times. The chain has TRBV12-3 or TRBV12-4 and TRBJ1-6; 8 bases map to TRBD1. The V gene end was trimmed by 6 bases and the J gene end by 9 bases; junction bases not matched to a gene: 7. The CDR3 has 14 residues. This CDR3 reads CASSLDRVGSPLHF. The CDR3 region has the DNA TGTGCCAGCAGCTTGGACAGGGTTGGTTCACCCCTCCACTTT.

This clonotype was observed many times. The CDR3 sequence: CASSQERYGYTF. In nucleotides, the CDR3 is TGTGCCAGCAGTCAGGAGCGCTATGGCTACACCTTC. V gene TRBV2 combines with J gene TRBJ1-2; unclear D gene. The germline gives CDR1 SNHLY, CDR2 FYNNEI. V was cut by 5 bases and J by 4 bases, with 8 bases left in between. The CDR3 contains 12 residues.

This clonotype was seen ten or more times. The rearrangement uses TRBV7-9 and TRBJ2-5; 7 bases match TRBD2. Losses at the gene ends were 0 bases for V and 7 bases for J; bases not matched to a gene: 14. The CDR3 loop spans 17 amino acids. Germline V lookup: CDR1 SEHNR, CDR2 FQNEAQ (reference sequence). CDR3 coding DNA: TGTGCCAGCAGCTTAGCTCCCCCTCAGCGGGGCCCATGGACCCAGTACTTC. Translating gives CASSLAPPQRGPWTQYF.

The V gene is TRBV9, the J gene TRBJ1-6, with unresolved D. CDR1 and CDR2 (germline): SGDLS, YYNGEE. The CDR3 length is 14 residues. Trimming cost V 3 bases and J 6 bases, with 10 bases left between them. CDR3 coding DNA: TGTGCCAGCAGCGCCGCTACGGGTAATTCACCCCTCCACTTT. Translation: CASSAATGNSPLHF.

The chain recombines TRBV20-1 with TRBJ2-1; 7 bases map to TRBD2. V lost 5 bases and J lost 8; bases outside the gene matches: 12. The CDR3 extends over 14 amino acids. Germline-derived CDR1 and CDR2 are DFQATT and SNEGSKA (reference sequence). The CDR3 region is CSALSGTSFDEQFF. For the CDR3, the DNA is TGCAGTGCTTTGAGCGGGACGTCATTCGATGAGCAGTTCTTC.

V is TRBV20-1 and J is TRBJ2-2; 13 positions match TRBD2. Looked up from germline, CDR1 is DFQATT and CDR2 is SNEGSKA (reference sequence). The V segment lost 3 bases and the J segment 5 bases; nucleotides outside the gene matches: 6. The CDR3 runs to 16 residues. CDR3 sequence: CSASGLAGAWTGELFF. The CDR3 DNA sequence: TGCAGTGCTAGCGGACTAGCGGGAGCTTGGACCGGGGAGCTGTTTTTT.

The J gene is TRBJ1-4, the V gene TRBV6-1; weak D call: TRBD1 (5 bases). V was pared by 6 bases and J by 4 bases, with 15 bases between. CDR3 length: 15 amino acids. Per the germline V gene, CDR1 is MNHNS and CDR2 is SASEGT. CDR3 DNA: TGTGCCAGCAGCCGGGATGGAGGACATAATGAAAAACTGTTTTTT. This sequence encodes CASSRDGGHNEKLFF.

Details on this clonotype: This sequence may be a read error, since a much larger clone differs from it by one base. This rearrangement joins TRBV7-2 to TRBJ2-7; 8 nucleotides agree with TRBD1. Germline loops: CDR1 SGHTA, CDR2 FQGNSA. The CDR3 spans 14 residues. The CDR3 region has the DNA TGTGCCGGCAGCCCAGAAACAGGGGGTCGCGAGCAGTACTTC. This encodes CAGSPETGGREQYF.

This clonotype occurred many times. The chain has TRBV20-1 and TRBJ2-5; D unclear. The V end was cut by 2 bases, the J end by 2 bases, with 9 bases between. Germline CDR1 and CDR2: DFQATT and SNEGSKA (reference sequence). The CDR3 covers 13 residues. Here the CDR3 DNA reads TGCAGTGCTAGATCGGGCGGACAAGAGACCCAGTACTTC. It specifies CSARSGGQETQYF.

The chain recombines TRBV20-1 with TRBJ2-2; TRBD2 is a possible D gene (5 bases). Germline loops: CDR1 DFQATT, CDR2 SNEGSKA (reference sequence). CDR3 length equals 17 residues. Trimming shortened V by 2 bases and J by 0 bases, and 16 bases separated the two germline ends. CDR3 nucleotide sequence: TGCAGTGCTAGATCCTTGTTTGAGGGAACGAACACCGGGGAGCTGTTTTTT. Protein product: CSARSLFEGTNTGELFF.

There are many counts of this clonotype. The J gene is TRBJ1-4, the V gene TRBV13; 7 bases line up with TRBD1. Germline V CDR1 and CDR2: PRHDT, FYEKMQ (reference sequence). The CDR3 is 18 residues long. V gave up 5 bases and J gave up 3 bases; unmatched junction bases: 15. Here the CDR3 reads CASSLKSDRQGANEKLFF. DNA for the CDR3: TGTGCCAGCAGCCTCAAGTCGGACCGACAGGGAGCTAATGAAAAACTGTTTTTT.

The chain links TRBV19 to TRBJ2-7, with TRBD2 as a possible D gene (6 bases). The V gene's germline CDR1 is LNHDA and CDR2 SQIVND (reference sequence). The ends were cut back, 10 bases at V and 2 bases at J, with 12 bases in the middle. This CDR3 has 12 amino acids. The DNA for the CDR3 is TGTGCCACCCAGGACTATACCTACGAGCAGTACTTC. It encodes CATQDYTYEQYF.

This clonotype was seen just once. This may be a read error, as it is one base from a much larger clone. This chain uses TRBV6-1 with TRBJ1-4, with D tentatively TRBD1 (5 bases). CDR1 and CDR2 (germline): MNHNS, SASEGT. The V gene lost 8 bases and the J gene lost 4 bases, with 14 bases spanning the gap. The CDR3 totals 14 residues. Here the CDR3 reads CASGRQNDNEKLFF. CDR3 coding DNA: TGTGCCAGCGGACGACAGAACGATAATGAAAAACTGTTTTTT.

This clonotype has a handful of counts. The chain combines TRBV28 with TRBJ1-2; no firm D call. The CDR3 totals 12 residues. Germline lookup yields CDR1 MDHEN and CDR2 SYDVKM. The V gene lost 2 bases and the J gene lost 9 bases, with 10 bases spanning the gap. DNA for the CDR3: TGTGCCAGCAGTTTAGAAGTGAAGAGCTACACCTTC. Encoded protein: CASSLEVKSYTF.

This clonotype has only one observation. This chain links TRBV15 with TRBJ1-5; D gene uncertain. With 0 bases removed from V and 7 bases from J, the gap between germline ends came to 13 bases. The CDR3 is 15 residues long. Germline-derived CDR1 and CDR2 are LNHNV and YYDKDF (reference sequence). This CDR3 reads CATSRDLVGGQPQHF. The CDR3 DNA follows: TGTGCCACCAGCAGAGATCTGGTAGGTGGCCAGCCCCAGCATTTT.

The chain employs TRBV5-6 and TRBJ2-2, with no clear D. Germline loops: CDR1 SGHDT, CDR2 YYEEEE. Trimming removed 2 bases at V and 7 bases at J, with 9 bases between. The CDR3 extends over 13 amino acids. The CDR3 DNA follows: TGTGCCAGCAGCTTTCTGAAGAACGGGGAGCTGTTTTTT. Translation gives CASSFLKNGELFF.

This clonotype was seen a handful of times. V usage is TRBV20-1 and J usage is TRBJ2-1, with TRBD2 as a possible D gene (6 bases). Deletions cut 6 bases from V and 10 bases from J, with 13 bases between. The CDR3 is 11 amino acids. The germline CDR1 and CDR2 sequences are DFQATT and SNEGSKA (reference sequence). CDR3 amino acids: CSAKLAWEQFF. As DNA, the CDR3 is TGCAGTGCCAAACTAGCTTGGGAGCAGTTCTTC.

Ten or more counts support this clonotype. The CDR3 DNA sequence: TGCGCCAGCAGCCAAGATAAGGAGACAGGGTGGTTCGTTGGCTACACCTTC. Protein product: CASSQDKETGWFVGYTF. The chain links TRBV4-3 to TRBJ1-2; 7 bases are shared with TRBD1. Germline assignment: CDR1 LGHNA and CDR2 YSLEER. V dropped 0 bases and J dropped 7; count of bases not matched to a gene: 14. The CDR3 contains 17 residues.